The 27 T cell receptor beta chains below come from one sample, sequenced in a study of human T cells and chemical hapten exposure. TCRdb processed the RACE reads anew with MiXCR; each CDR3 protein has one entry. Counted here are fewer than 100,000 distinct CDR3 sequences, roughly a tenth occurring once; the ten biggest clones make up 0.85% to 1.2%. Time point defined: patch test 3, about 24 weeks after DPC sensitization. Treatment indicated: therapeutic diphenylcyclopropenone sensitization with weekly scalp DPC. Sample: whole blood, taken in connection with sensitization to the hapten diphenylcyclopropenone (DPC). These receptors all come from a woman in her twenties or thirties with alopecia areata. Some clones in this sample may be carry-over from other donors' samples.

The V and J genes are TRBV19 and TRBJ1-3; the D is unclear. Trimming shortened V by 5 bases and J by 0 bases, and 8 bases separated the two germline ends. CDR1 LNHDA and CDR2 SQIVND come from the germline V gene (reference sequence). The CDR3 is made up of 14 amino acids. This CDR3 reads CASSYTYSGNTIYF. CDR3 nucleotides: TGTGCCAGTAGTTACACCTACTCTGGAAACACCATATATTTT.

V is TRBV3-1 and J is TRBJ2-1, with D unclear. The germline V gene has CDR1 LGHDT and CDR2 YNNKEL (reference sequence). CDR3 length equals 15 residues. Trimming took off 2 bases at V and 7 bases at J, with 15 bases between the two ends. CDR3 sequence (DNA): TGTGCCAGCAGCCAATATCTTGAGGTTTTGAATGAGCAGTTCTTC. This gives the protein CASSQYLEVLNEQFF.

This clonotype was seen only a few times. This chain links TRBV3-1 with TRBJ1-5; D unclear. V shed 1 base and J shed 3 bases, with 7 bases lying between them. The CDR3 has 14 residues. Germline V CDR1 and CDR2: LGHDT, YNNKEL (reference sequence). The chain's CDR3 is CASSQGTINQPQHF. CDR3 coding DNA: TGTGCCAGCAGCCAAGGGACTATCAATCAGCCCCAGCATTTT.

The V and J genes are TRBV28 and TRBJ1-2; D remains unclear. The CDR3 covers 11 residues. Germline V gene sequence: CDR1 MDHEN, CDR2 SYDVKM. Trimming removed 3 bases from V and 8 bases from J, with 7 bases in between. The CDR3 region is CASSFTWGYTF. CDR3 DNA: TGTGCCAGCAGTTTCACTTGGGGCTACACCTTC.

This clonotype was counted many times. The chain joins TRBV5-1 to TRBJ2-3, with D unresolved. The germline V gene encodes CDR1 SGHRS and CDR2 YFSETQ. The V gene lost 5 bases and the J gene lost 6 bases, with 7 bases spanning the gap. CDR3 length: 11 residues. CDR3 coding DNA: TGCGCCAGCAGGTCGGAGGATACGCAGTATTTT. Amino acids: CASRSEDTQYF.

This rearrangement joins TRBV27 to TRBJ2-1, with D possibly being TRBD1 or TRBD2 (8 bases each). Looked up from germline, CDR1 is MNHEY and CDR2 is SMNVEV (reference sequence). The V end was cut by 0 bases, the J end by 8 bases, with 17 bases between. The CDR3 totals 16 residues. The CDR3 reads CASSLSRTGRGDEQFF. In DNA, the CDR3 is TGTGCCAGCAGTTTATCGAGGACAGGGCGGGGGGATGAGCAGTTCTTC.

The chain has TRBV6-2 or TRBV6-3 and TRBJ2-7, with 8 bases lining up with TRBD1. The V gene's germline CDR1 is MNHEY and CDR2 SVGEGT. The junction had 7 bases not matched to a gene; V was cut back by 6 bases and J by 3 bases. This CDR3 has 14 residues. This CDR3 is CASSLGQVRYEQYF. The CDR3 region has the DNA TGTGCCAGCAGCCTGGGACAGGTGCGCTACGAGCAGTACTTC.

This chain joins TRBV27 and TRBJ1-5; TRBD1 might be the D (5 bases). The V gene's germline CDR1 is MNHEY and CDR2 SMNVEV (reference sequence). CDR3 length: 12 amino acids. With 5 bases removed from V and 5 bases from J, the gap between germline ends came to 7 bases. CDR3 sequence: CASSMTDQPQHF. DNA for the CDR3: TGTGCCAGCAGTATGACAGATCAGCCCCAGCATTTT.

As DNA, the CDR3 is TGTGCCAGCAGCGGGGCGCGGTCCACAGATACGCAGTATTTT. The encoded protein is CASSGARSTDTQYF. This sequence joins TRBV9 and TRBJ2-3; D not resolved. From germline, CDR1 is SGDLS and CDR2 YYNGEE. V lost 3 bases and J 2 bases, leaving 10 bases between the germline ends. This CDR3 contains 14 residues.

This clonotype turned up a few times. The CDR3 protein is CASSYWGSDSYEQYF. The CDR3 DNA reads TGTGCCAGCAGTTATTGGGGATCGGACAGCTACGAGCAGTACTTC. The chain has TRBV28 and TRBJ2-7, with D possibly matching TRBD1 (6 bases). The V end was cut by 4 bases, the J end by 3 bases, with 16 bases between. The CDR3 is 15 residues long. Germline values: CDR1 MDHEN, CDR2 SYDVKM.

This chain uses TRBV25-1 with TRBJ2-7; tentatively, D is TRBD1 (6 bases). Germline assignment: CDR1 MGHDK and CDR2 SYGVNS. V was trimmed by 3 bases and J by 6 bases, leaving 9 bases between them. This CDR3 contains 12 residues. DNA of the CDR3: TGTGCCAGCAGTGATCAGGGGATCGAGCAGTACTTC. Its protein product is CASSDQGIEQYF.

This clonotype was detected only a few times. J is TRBJ1-2 and V is TRBV12-3 or TRBV12-4; 10 bases align to TRBD1. The CDR3 is 13 amino acids. V lost 8 bases, J lost 4 bases, and 4 bases stayed unmatched. The DNA of the CDR3 is TGTGCCAGCTACGGGACAGGGGTCTATGGCTACACCTTC. Its protein product is CASYGTGVYGYTF.

This clonotype was recorded many times. The genes are TRBV10-3 and TRBJ1-2; D not resolved. Trimming stripped 4 bases from V and 4 bases from J, with 13 bases between. Germline V gene sequence: CDR1 ENHRY, CDR2 SYGVKD. The CDR3 is 14 residues long. CDR3 in DNA: TGTGCCATCAGTGGGGTGGACCCCCCCTATGGCTACACCTTC. Amino acids: CAISGVDPPYGYTF.

The chain employs TRBV7-2 and TRBJ1-6, with a tentative D call TRBD1 (5 bases). CDR1 and CDR2 (germline): SGHTA, FQGNSA. Between the trimmed V and J ends, which lost 5 bases and 7 bases, there was a span of 15 bases. The length of the CDR3 is 15 residues. CDR3 sequence reads: CASSEAWGRNSPLHF. DNA of the CDR3: TGTGCCAGCAGCGAAGCATGGGGGAGGAATTCACCCCTCCACTTT. Complete variable domain (other parts from reference TRBV7-2 and TRBJ1-6): GAGVSQSPSNKVTEKGKDVELRCDPISGHTALYWYRQSLGQGLEFLIYFQGNSAPDKSGLPSDRFSAERTGGSVSTLTIQRTQQEDSAVYLCASSEAWGRNSPLHFGNGTRLTVT.

This clonotype was seen many times. The chain has TRBV7-2 and TRBJ2-4; the D gene is possibly TRBD2 (6 bases). Germline V lookup: CDR1 SGHTA, CDR2 FQGNSA. Trimming left V 1 base short and J 4 bases short, with 11 bases between. The CDR3 totals 15 residues. CDR3 in amino acids: CASSLELAGKNIQYF. For the CDR3, the DNA is TGTGCCAGCAGCTTAGAACTAGCAGGGAAAAACATTCAGTACTTC.

This clonotype was seen more than once but under ten times. The J gene is TRBJ2-2, the V gene TRBV29-1, with 10 bases identical to TRBD2. The germline CDR1 and CDR2 sequences are SQVTM and ANQGSEA. After removal of 7 bases from V and 9 bases from J, the junction contained 11 bases not matched to a gene. CDR3 size: 14 residues. The CDR3 reads CSGGTSDRPRELFF. CDR3 nucleotide sequence: TGCAGCGGAGGGACTAGCGACCGCCCCCGGGAGCTGTTTTTT.

The sample holds a few counts of this clonotype. V and J are TRBV27 and TRBJ2-7, with 8 bases identical to TRBD1. Per the germline V gene, CDR1 is MNHEY and CDR2 is SMNVEV (reference sequence). CDR3 length: 13 residues. Germline trimming cut 2 bases from V and 6 bases from J; bases unmatched to any gene: 3. The CDR3 reads CASSLRTGFEQYV. In nucleotides, the CDR3 is TGTGCCAGCAGTTTACGGACAGGGTTCGAGCAGTACGTC.

V is TRBV30 and J is TRBJ2-7; no clear D gene. The CDR3 is 14 residues long. Looked up from germline, CDR1 is GTSNPN and CDR2 is SVGIG (reference sequence). Trimming cost V 5 bases and J 3 bases, with 17 bases left between them. The CDR3 loop reads CAWEDLGKSYEQYF. DNA for the CDR3: TGTGCCTGGGAAGACTTAGGGAAGAGCTACGAGCAGTACTTC.

This clonotype showed up just a few times. The chain combines TRBV6-2 or TRBV6-3 with TRBJ2-2; 10 bases line up with TRBD1. CDR3 size: 15 residues. V lost 2 bases to trimming and J lost 4 bases; unmatched junction nucleotides: 1. Germline V CDR1 and CDR2: MNHEY, SVGEGT. CDR3 amino acids: CASSYRDRGTGELFF. DNA of the CDR3: TGTGCCAGCAGTTACCGGGACAGGGGCACCGGGGAGCTGTTTTTT.

This clonotype came up many times. This CDR3 is CSARGGPNTGELFF. The CDR3 DNA reads TGCAGTGCTAGAGGGGGGCCGAACACCGGGGAGCTGTTTTTT. This chain joins TRBV20-1 and TRBJ2-2; D may be TRBD1 (6 bases). The CDR3 consists of 14 residues. V was clipped by 1 base and J by 0 bases, with 6 bases between them. Per the germline V gene, CDR1 is DFQATT and CDR2 is SNEGSKA (reference sequence).

This clonotype showed up many times. This sequence joins TRBV27 and TRBJ2-1; D might be TRBD2 (6 bases). CDR1 and CDR2 (germline): MNHEY, SMNVEV (reference sequence). The germline V and J ends were trimmed by 7 bases and 9 bases, with 16 bases remaining between them. The length of the CDR3 is 13 residues. CDR3 residues: CASTPGADLEQFF. DNA of the CDR3: TGTGCCAGCACGCCGGGAGCGGACCTTGAGCAGTTCTTC.

CDR3 sequence reads: CASSPPLGRSNTGELFF. The CDR3 nucleotides are TGTGCCAGCAGTCCGCCCCTTGGACGGTCGAACACCGGGGAGCTGTTTTTT. The chain combines TRBV28 with TRBJ2-2; D gene unclear. The germline CDR1 and CDR2 sequences are MDHEN and SYDVKM. This CDR3 contains 17 residues. V was cut by 5 bases and J by 0 bases, with 16 bases left in between.

This clonotype came up many times. The chain carries TRBV6-5 and TRBJ1-1; no definite D call. The ends were cut back, 2 bases at V and 3 bases at J, with 4 bases in the middle. Looked up from germline, CDR1 is MNHEY and CDR2 is SVGAGI. CDR3 length: 12 amino acids. The CDR3 DNA follows: TGTGCCAGCAGTTACGGGGACACTGAAGCTTTCTTT. Its protein is CASSYGDTEAFF.

The gene calls are TRBV2 and TRBJ2-2; no firm D call. V was clipped by 4 bases and J by 6 bases, with 9 bases between them. CDR1 SNHLY and CDR2 FYNNEI come from the germline V gene. This CDR3 contains 13 residues. The DNA of the CDR3 is TGTGCCAGCAGTGTCGACTGGTCCGGGGAGCTGTTTTTT. This gives the protein CASSVDWSGELFF.

This clonotype was observed at least ten times. The J gene is TRBJ1-2, the V gene TRBV10-1; no clear D. Germline V gene sequence: CDR1 WNHNN, CDR2 SYGVQD (reference sequence). CDR3 length: 13 residues. V lost 11 bases to trimming and J lost 2 bases, with 15 bases between them. CDR3: CAREPPRNYGYTF. As DNA, the CDR3 is TGCGCCCGAGAACCTCCCCGAAACTATGGCTACACCTTC.

CDR3: CASSAKTDRTDTQYF. DNA of the CDR3: TGTGCCAGCAGCGCCAAAACGGATCGCACAGATACGCAGTATTTT. J is TRBJ2-3 and V is TRBV9; D uncertain. Germline-derived CDR1 and CDR2 are SGDLS and YYNGEE. The CDR3 runs 15 residues. The germline V and J ends were trimmed by 3 bases and 1 base, with 12 bases remaining between them.

This chain connects TRBV6-1 to TRBJ1-2, with D unclear. Germline V CDR1 and CDR2: MNHNS, SASEGT. Trimming took off 6 bases at V and 6 bases at J, with 20 bases between the two ends. The CDR3 contains 15 residues. The CDR3 loop is CASRVSGLGADGYTF. The CDR3 coding sequence is TGTGCCAGCAGGGTCTCAGGTCTAGGCGCGGATGGCTACACCTTC.